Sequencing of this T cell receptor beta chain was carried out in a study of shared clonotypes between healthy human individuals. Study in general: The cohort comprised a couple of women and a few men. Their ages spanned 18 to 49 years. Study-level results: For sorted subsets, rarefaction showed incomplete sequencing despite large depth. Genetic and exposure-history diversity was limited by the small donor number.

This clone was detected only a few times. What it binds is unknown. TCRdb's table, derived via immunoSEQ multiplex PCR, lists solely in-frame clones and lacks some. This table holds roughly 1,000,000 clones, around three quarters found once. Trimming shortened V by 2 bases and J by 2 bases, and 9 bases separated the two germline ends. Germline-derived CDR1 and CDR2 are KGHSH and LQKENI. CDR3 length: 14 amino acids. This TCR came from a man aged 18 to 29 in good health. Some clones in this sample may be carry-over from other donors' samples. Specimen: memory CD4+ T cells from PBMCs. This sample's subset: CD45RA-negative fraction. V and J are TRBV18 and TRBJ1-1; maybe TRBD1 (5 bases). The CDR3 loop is CASSPLTENTEAFF. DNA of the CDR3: TGTGCCAGCTCACCATTGACAGAAAACACTGAAGCTTTCTTT. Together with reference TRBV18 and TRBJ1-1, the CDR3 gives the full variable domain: NAGVMQNPRHLVRRRGQEARLRCSPMKGHSHVYWYRQLPEEGLKFMVYLQKENIIDESGMPKERFSAEFPKEGPSILRIQQVVRGDSAAYFCASSPLTENTEAFFGQGTRLTVV.